This T cell receptor (beta chain) was identified during a study of shared clonotypes between healthy human individuals. Regarding this clone: Distinct nucleotide sequences in the sample also encode this CDR3.

V lost 3 bases and J lost 0; bases outside the gene matches: 2. Germline CDR1 reads MNHNS; CDR2 reads SASEGT. The CDR3 runs 15 residues. The table came from immunoSEQ multiplex PCR; TCRdb's copy has only in-frame clones and leaves some out. Of 2,500,000 or so clones listed, approximately 92% are singletons. The origin of this receptor is a man between 18 and 29 years old in good health. Material: naive CD4+ T cells sorted from blood. Subset of the sample: CD45RA+ positively selected. The chain carries TRBV6-1 and TRBJ1-3; 7 nucleotides align to TRBD1. CDR3 bases: TGTGCCAGCAGTGATAGGACAGGCTCTGGAAACACCATATATTTT. Its protein is CASSDRTGSGNTIYF.